One T cell receptor beta chain is described in this entry. Its antigen is unidentified. This entry belongs to a study of cytomegalovirus exposure and HLA in healthy donors. Notes on the study in general: The dataset shows that most TCR sequences were rare, while some public TCRs occurred in many donors. Among the most significant clusters, several appeared linked to common viral pathogens in a later analysis.

PCR primers comprised 60 Vbeta and 13 Jbeta primers. The method was immunoSEQ multiplex PCR; TCRdb's version includes in-frame clones alone and lacks a portion of them. Of roughly 130,000 clones in the sample, roughly 80% are singletons; the top ten hold approximately 1.1%. The sequenced sample was PBMCs. This clonotype was sampled from a boy younger than 18 in good health and CMV-seronegative.

CDR3 coding DNA: TGTGCCAGCTCACCTCTAGCGGGAGGGTCCTACGAGCAGTACTTC. This gives the protein CASSPLAGGSYEQYF. This rearrangement joins TRBV18 to TRBJ2-7; 12 positions agree with TRBD2. V was pared by 3 bases and J by 1 base, with 1 base of the junction left unmatched. This CDR3 has 15 amino acids. The germline CDR1 and CDR2 sequences are KGHSH and LQKENI.